A selection of T cell receptor beta chains follows, all from one sample in a study of T cells after posttransplantation cyclophosphamide. Some clones are missing from TCRdb's copy, which holds only in-frame ones; the method was immunoSEQ multiplex PCR. In total the sample includes 42,000 or so clones, none of them seen once. The specimen sequenced was PBMCs. The receptor source for this set is a woman aged 50 to 60 in good health and a related stem cell transplant donor. CDR3s leave out the opening cysteine and the closing phenylalanine or tryptophan. The D gene is left open where the match is weak.

CDR3aa,j_gene,v_gene,d_gene
ASHTRADQETQY,TRBJ2-5,TRBV6-5,.
ASRFGTGVYEQY,TRBJ2-7,TRBV5-1,TRBD1
ASTPGRYGYT,TRBJ1-2,TRBV2,.
ASSRDSDSGNTIY,TRBJ1-3,TRBV5-1,TRBD1
ASSPRQAHSPLH,TRBJ1-6,TRBV27,.
ASSAQGYSYNEQF,TRBJ2-1,TRBV6-4,.
ASWGDGGGKNNEQF,TRBJ2-1,TRBV2,TRBD2
ASSQRDRSMNTEAF,TRBJ1-1,TRBV7-8,TRBD1
ASSWGPWSTDTQY,TRBJ2-3,TRBV27,.
ASSANRGLDEKLF,TRBJ1-4,TRBV5-4,TRBD1
ASSRGGGAAGELF,TRBJ2-2,TRBV6-1,TRBD2
ASSSSGINQPQH,TRBJ1-5,TRBV7-2,.
ASSSPGTYKDTQY,TRBJ2-3,TRBV27,.
ASSQVIQETQY,TRBJ2-5,TRBV4-1,.
ASSRGSSGNTIY,TRBJ1-3,TRBV2,.
ASSLYGSGRQETQY,TRBJ2-5,TRBV28,TRBD2
ASRDRRETQY,TRBJ2-5,TRBV2,.
ASSFAQAFDYT,TRBJ1-2,TRBV28,.
AISELADTDTQY,TRBJ2-3,TRBV10-3,.
ASSSGATGMGNTIY,TRBJ1-3,TRBV19,TRBD1
ASSQPGTGVNEKLF,TRBJ1-4,TRBV4-1,TRBD1
ASSGLAGTDTQY,TRBJ2-3,TRBV18,TRBD2
ASSLRGTATNEKLF,TRBJ1-4,TRBV28,.
ASSPSPGGNTEAF,TRBJ1-1,TRBV7-6,TRBD1
ASSLLTGGVTDTQY,TRBJ2-3,TRBV5-6,TRBD1
AISESWTGNEQY,TRBJ2-7,TRBV10-3,TRBD1
AIRPGQTYGYT,TRBJ1-2,TRBV10-3,TRBD1
ASSIRGTGADTQY,TRBJ2-3,TRBV19,.
ASSYERGPSYEQY,TRBJ2-7,TRBV6-5,TRBD2
ASSYRTGYNYGYT,TRBJ1-2,TRBV6-5,TRBD1
ASSFPSTGLQEAF,TRBJ1-1,TRBV28,TRBD1
ASQGVTRNTEAF,TRBJ1-1,TRBV28,.
ASSGQGIGEAF,TRBJ1-1,TRBV7-8,TRBD1
ASSPLIAGFQETQY,TRBJ2-5,TRBV4-2,TRBD2
ASRTWDRDQPQH,TRBJ1-5,TRBV28,TRBD1
AWSVRTGQPQH,TRBJ1-5,TRBV30,.
ASSEARASGEYIQY,TRBJ2-4,TRBV2,TRBD2
ASSVEGDTQY,TRBJ2-3,TRBV9,.
ASSYSGQGNQPQH,TRBJ1-5,TRBV6-6,TRBD1
ASSQGAGNSPLH,TRBJ1-6,TRBV6-4,TRBD1
ASSLIAGEQF,TRBJ2-1,TRBV5-4,TRBD2
ASSPRLAGNTGELF,TRBJ2-2,TRBV7-2,.
AWSVGQVAYEQY,TRBJ2-7,TRBV30,TRBD1
ASSLVTSSYEQY,TRBJ2-7,TRBV28,.
ASTGGGTDREKLF,TRBJ1-4,TRBV28,TRBD1
ASRRGYGYT,TRBJ1-2,TRBV6-5,.
ASSIRLQGAGEQY,TRBJ2-7,TRBV19,TRBD1
ASSLWRGDNNEQF,TRBJ2-1,TRBV7-6,TRBD2
SVVTGDNQPQH,TRBJ1-5,TRBV29-1,TRBD1
ASSHSVKLGQVITDTQY,TRBJ2-3,TRBV28,TRBD1
ASTVTGSDTEAF,TRBJ1-1,TRBV6-1,.
ASSIGSGTATRNEQF,TRBJ2-1,TRBV19,TRBD1
ASSASDRDQPQH,TRBJ1-5,TRBV2,TRBD1
ASGLVPLGTGGFGYGYT,TRBJ1-2,TRBV12-5,TRBD1
ASRLIQGYGYT,TRBJ1-2,TRBV12-2,.